This T cell receptor (beta chain) was sequenced during a study of shared clonotypes between healthy human individuals. Turning to the study itself: Per donor, CD8 memory used one plate, CD8 naive used two, CD4 memory used three and CD4 naive used three.

The CDR3 length is 13 residues. V dropped 4 bases and J dropped 2 bases, with 8 bases sitting between them. Germline CDR1 reads SQVTM; CDR2 reads ANQGSEA. Sequencing was performed with immunoSEQ multiplex PCR; in TCRdb, only in-frame clones are kept and a portion is missing. The table lists roughly 2.6 million clones, 90% to 95% of them singletons, with more than 0.12% in the top ten. Every contributor of samples was a Caucasian grown-up residing in Nashville, Tennessee. Details on this clone: Antigen: not known.

Study outcomes and limitations: An effect of sequencing depth on clonotype sharing among donors was expected.

Input material: naive CD4+ T cells sorted from blood. Subset denoted: CD45RA+ positively selected. The chain links TRBV29-1 to TRBJ2-2, with D possibly being TRBD2 (6 bases). The TCR comes from a man aged 18 to 29 in good health. This CDR3 is CSVGGTNTGELFF. The DNA for the CDR3 is TGCAGCGTTGGTGGGACTAACACCGGGGAGCTGTTTTTT.